This T cell receptor (beta chain) was found in a study of cytomegalovirus exposure and HLA in healthy donors. With 60 Vbeta and 13 Jbeta primers, the PCR was carried out. Only in-frame clones appear in the TCRdb table, and some are missing; sequencing was by immunoSEQ multiplex PCR. The sample includes tens of thousands of clones. This CDR3 has 13 amino acids. Germline V gene lookup returns CDR1 MNHNY and CDR2 SVGAGI (reference sequence). V was pared by 1 base and J by 3 bases, with 7 bases between. On this clone itself: Different DNA sequences within this sample yield the same CDR3.

The V and J genes are TRBV6-6 and TRBJ2-7; D gene uncertain. Source material: PBMCs. This TCR was recovered from a middle-aged man in good health and CMV-seronegative. CDR3 sequence: CASSYFSDYEQYF. In DNA, the CDR3 is TGTGCCAGCAGTTACTTTTCAGACTACGAGCAGTACTTC.